This T cell receptor (beta chain) was retrieved from a study of blood T cells in healthy people across ages. Total RNA, at least 5.5 micrograms per sample, came from PBMCs. A few counts support this clonotype. Sample-barcoded 5' priming and a J-beta primer mix drove a second PCR of roughly 7 to 11 cycles. TCRdb re-analysed the 5' RACE reads in MiXCR, keeping a single row per CDR3 protein. This table has hundreds of thousands of distinct CDR3 sequences, roughly 25% appearing once. CDR3 length equals 13 residues. Trimming stripped 5 bases from V and 5 bases from J, with 12 bases between. From germline, CDR1 is LNHDA and CDR2 SQIVND (reference sequence). The sample was also linked to a second study, of T cells of mothers and their children.

The chain links TRBV19 to TRBJ1-1, with a weak D call TRBD1 (5 bases). The sequenced sample was blood. This TCR came from a boy under 18 in good health. In DNA form, the CDR3 reads TGTGCCAGTAGTGCCTCCGGGGGGACTGAAGCTTTCTTT. Translation gives CASSASGGTEAFF.